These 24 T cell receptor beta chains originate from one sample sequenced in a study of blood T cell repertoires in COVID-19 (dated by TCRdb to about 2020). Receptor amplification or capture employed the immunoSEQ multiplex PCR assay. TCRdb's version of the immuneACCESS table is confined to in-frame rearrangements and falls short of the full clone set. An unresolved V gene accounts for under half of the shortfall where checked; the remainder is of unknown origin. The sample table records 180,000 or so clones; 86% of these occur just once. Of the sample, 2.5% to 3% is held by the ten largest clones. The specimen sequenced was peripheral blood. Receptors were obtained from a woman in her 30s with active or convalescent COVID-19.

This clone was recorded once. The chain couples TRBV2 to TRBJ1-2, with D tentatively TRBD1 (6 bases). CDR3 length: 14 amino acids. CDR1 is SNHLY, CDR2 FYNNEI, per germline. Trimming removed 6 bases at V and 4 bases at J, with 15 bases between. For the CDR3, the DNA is TGTGCCAGCAGGGACAGTTTCACCCGCTATGGCTACACCTTC. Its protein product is CASRDSFTRYGYTF. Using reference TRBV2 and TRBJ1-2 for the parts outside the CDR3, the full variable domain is EPEVTQTPSHQVTQMGQEVILRCVPISNHLYFYWYRQILGQKVEFLVSFYNNEISEKSEIFDDQFSVERPDGSNFTLKIRSTKLEDSAMYFCASRDSFTRYGYTFGSGTRLTVV.

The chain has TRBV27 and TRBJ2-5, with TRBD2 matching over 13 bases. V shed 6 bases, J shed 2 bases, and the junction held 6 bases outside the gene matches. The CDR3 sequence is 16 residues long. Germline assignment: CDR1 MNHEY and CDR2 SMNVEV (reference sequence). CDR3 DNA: TGTGCCAGCAGCCCTCGACTAGCGGGGGGACAAGAGACCCAGTACTTC. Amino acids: CASSPRLAGGQETQYF.

The CDR3 reads CASSLIRDSPLHF. Here the CDR3 DNA reads TGCGCCAGCAGCTTGATTAGAGATTCACCCCTCCACTTT. The V gene is TRBV5-1, the J gene TRBJ1-6; D not certain. V was clipped by 1 base and J by 8 bases, with 7 bases between them. Looked up from germline, CDR1 is SGHRS and CDR2 is YFSETQ. CDR3 length equals 13 residues. Looking up the rest from reference TRBV5-1 and TRBJ1-6 gives the full variable domain: KAGVTQTPRYLIKTRGQQVTLSCSPISGHRSVSWYQQTPGQGLQFLFEYFSETQRNKGNFPGRFSGRQFSNSRSEMNVSTLELGDSALYLCASSLIRDSPLHFGNGTRLTVT.

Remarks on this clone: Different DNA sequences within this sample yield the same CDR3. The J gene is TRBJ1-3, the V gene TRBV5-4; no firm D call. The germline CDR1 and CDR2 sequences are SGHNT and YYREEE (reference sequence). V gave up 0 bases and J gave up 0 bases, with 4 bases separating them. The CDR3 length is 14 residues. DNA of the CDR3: TGTGCCAGCAGCTTGGACAGCTCTGGAAACACCATATATTTT. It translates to CASSLDSSGNTIYF.

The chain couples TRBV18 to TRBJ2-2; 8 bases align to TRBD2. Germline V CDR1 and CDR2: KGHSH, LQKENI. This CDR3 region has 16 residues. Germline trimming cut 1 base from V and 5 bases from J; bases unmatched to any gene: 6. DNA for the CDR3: TGTGCCAGCTCACCACAAAGGGGACTAGAGACCGGGGAGCTGTTTTTT. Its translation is CASSPQRGLETGELFF.

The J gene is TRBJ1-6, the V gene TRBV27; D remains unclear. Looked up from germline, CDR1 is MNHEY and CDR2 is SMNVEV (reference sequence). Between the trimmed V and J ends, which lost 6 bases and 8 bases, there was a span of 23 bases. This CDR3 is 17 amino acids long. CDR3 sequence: CASSQTPGVGVHSPLHF. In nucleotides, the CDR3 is TGTGCCAGCAGCCAAACCCCCGGGGTGGGTGTCCATTCACCCCTCCACTTT.

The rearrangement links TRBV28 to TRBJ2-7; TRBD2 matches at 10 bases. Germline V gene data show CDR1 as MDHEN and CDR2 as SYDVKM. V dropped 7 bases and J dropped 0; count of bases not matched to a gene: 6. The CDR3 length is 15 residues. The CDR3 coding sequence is TGTGCCAGCAAAGTTGGACTAGCGGTCTCCTACGAGCAGTACTTC. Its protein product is CASKVGLAVSYEQYF.

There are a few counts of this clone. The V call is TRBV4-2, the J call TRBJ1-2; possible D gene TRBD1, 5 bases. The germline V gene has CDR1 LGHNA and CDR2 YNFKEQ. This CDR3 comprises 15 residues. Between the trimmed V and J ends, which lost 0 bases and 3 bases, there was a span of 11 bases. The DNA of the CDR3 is TGTGCCAGCAGCCAAGATCCAAAAGGGGACTATGGCTACACCTTC. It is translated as CASSQDPKGDYGYTF.

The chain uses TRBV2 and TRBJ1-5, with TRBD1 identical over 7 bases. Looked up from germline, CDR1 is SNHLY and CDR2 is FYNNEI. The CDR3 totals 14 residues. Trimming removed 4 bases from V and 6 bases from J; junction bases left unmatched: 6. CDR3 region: CASSGQGVSQPQHF. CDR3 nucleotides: TGTGCCAGCAGTGGGCAGGGGGTTTCTCAGCCCCAGCATTTT.

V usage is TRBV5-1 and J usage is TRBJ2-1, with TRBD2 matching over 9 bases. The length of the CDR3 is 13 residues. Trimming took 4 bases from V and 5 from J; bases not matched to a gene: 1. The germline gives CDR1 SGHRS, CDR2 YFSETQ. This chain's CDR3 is CASSPSGDNEQFF. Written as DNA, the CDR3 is TGCGCCAGCAGCCCTAGCGGGGACAATGAGCAGTTCTTC.

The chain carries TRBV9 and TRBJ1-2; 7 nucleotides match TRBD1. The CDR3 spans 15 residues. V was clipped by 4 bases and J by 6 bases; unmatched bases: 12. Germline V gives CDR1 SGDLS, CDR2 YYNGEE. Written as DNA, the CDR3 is TGTGCCAGCAGCCCCGCCAACAGGGGACTGAATGGCTACACCTTC. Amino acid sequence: CASSPANRGLNGYTF.

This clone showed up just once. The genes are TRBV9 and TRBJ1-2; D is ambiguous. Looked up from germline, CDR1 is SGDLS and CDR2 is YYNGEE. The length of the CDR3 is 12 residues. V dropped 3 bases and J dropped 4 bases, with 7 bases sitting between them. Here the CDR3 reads CASSAEGYGYTF. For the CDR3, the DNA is TGTGCCAGCAGCGCCGAGGGCTATGGCTACACCTTC.

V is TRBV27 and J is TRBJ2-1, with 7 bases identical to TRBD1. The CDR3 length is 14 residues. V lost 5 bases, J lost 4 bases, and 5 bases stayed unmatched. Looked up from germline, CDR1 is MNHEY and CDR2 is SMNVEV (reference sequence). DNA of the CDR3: TGTGCCAGCAGTCCGAGGGGGCAGTACAATGAGCAGTTCTTC. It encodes CASSPRGQYNEQFF.

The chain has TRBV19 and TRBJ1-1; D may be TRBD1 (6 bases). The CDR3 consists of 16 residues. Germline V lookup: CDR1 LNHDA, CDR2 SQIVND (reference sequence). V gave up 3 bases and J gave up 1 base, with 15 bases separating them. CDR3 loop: CASSIPGGAANTEAFF. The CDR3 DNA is TGTGCCAGTAGTATCCCGGGGGGGGCTGCGAACACTGAAGCTTTCTTT.

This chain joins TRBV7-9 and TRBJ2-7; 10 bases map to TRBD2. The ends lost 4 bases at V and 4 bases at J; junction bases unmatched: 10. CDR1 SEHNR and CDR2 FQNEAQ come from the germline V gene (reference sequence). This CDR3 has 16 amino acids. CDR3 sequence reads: CASSSRTSGLLYEQYF. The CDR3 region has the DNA TGTGCCAGCAGCTCCCGGACTAGCGGACTTCTTTACGAGCAGTACTTC.

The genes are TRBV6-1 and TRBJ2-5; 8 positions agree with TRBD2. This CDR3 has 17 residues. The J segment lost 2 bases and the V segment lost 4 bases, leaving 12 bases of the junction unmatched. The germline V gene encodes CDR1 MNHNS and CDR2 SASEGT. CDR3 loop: CASSVRVAGTLQETQYF. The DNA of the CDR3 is TGTGCCAGCAGTGTACGAGTAGCGGGGACACTTCAAGAGACCCAGTACTTC.

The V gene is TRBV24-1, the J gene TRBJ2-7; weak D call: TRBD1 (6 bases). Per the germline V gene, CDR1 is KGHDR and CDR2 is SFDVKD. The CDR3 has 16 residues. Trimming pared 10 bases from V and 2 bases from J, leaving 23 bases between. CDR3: CATLPPGQLTPYEQYF. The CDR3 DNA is TGTGCCACGCTCCCGCCCGGACAGCTTACGCCCTACGAGCAGTACTTC.

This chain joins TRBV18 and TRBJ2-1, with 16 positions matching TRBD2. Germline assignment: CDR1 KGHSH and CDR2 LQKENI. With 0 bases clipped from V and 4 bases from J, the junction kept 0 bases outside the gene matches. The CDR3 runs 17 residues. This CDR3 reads CASSPPGLAGGYNEQFF. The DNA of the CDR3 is TGTGCCAGCTCACCACCGGGACTAGCGGGAGGGTACAATGAGCAGTTCTTC.

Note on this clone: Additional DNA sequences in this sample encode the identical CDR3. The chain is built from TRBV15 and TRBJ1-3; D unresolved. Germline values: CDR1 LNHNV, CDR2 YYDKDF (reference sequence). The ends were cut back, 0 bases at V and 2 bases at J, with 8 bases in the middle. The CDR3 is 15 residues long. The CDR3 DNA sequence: TGTGCCACCAGCAGAGACCGCGGGGCTGGAAACACCATATATTTT. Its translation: CATSRDRGAGNTIYF.

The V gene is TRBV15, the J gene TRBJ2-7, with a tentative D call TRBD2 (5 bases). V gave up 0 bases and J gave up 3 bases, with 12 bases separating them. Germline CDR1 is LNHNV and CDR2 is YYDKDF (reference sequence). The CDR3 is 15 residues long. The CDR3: CATSRDSRGSYEQYF. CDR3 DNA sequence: TGTGCCACCAGCAGAGATTCGAGAGGGAGCTACGAGCAGTACTTC.

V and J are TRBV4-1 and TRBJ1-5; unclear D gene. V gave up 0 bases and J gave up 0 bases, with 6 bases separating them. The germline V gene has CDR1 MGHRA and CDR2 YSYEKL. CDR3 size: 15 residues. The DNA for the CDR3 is TGCGCCAGCAGCCAAGATGCGGGTAGCAATCAGCCCCAGCATTTT. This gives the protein CASSQDAGSNQPQHF.

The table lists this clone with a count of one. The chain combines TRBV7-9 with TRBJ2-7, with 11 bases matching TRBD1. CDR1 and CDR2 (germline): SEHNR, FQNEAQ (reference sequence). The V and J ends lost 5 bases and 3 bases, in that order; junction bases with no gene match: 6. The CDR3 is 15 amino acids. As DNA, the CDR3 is TGTGCCAGCAGCCCGGGACAGGGGGGAAACTACGAGCAGTACTTC. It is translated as CASSPGQGGNYEQYF.

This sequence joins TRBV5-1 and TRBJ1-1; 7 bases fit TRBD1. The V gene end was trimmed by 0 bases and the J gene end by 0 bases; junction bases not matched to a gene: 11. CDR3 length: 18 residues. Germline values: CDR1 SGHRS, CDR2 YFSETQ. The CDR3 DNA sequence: TGCGCCAGCAGCTTGGCCGGGGCAGGGGGGTTTGTGAACACTGAAGCTTTCTTT. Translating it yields CASSLAGAGGFVNTEAFF.

CDR3: CASSQVGTGGTEAFF. DNA for the CDR3: TGTGCCAGCAGCCAAGTTGGGACAGGGGGCACTGAAGCTTTCTTT. The J gene is TRBJ1-1, the V gene TRBV3-1 (or the pseudogene TRBV3-2); 11 bases fit TRBD1. Looked up from germline, CDR1 is LGHDT and CDR2 is YNNKEL (reference sequence). V was clipped by 1 base and J by 4 bases; unmatched bases: 2. This CDR3 contains 15 residues.